This entry features one T cell receptor (beta chain) sequence. The junction and the germline gene differ at one end; a read error may be behind it. The data were taken from a study of shared clonotypes between healthy human individuals. The CDR3 spans 14 residues. Germline loops: CDR1 SEHNR, CDR2 FQNEAQ (reference sequence). TCRdb keeps only in-frame clones here, not all; method: immunoSEQ multiplex PCR. Counted here are some 1,600,000 clones, 98% occurring once; the ten biggest clones make up about 0.42%. This clonotype was obtained from a man aged 30 to 45 in good health. Sequencing was carried out using naive CD4+ T cells sorted from blood. Subset given: CD45RA+ positively selected. V usage is TRBV7-9 and J usage is TRBJ2-7; 7 bases fit TRBD2. For the CDR3, the DNA is TGTGCCAGCAGCCTAGCGGAGACCGGCGGGGAGCAGTACTTC. Encoded protein: CASSLAETGGEQYF.